This entry features one TCR beta chain sequence. This clonotype was recorded a few times. No antigen is known for it. No much larger clone exists at a distance of one base, and base qualities are not known. This sample was included in a study of T-cell memory formation after mild COVID-19 listed by TCRdb under 2021. Study-level background: TCR sequence clusters from the two donors were found to be largely donor specific. In a couple of donors, T-cell clones that expanded and contracted after mild COVID-19 were followed by sequencing TCRalpha and TCRbeta repertoires longitudinally. The cohort comprised two young, previously healthy adult volunteers, one female and one male.

Points the paper makes about the study in general: Some responding clones were detected in pre-infection memory, suggesting pre-existing cross-reactive memory T cells joined the SARS-CoV-2 response. The second-wave clones that peaked on day 37 were not confirmed to be SARS-CoV-2 specific. Balanced CD4/CD8 phenotypes were observed for clones contracting from day 15 to 85, whereas a bias towards CD4+ was observed for a second wave of clones expanding from day 15 to 37. Only a couple of mild cases were covered by the study, and larger cohorts that include severe cases with pre-infection samples were considered necessary. Contracting CD4+ clones were found mainly in CM and EM memory subsets, while CD8+ clones were enriched in EMRA.

Sequencing took place on an Illumina NovaSeq 6000. Using 5'RACE with constant-segment primers, TCRalpha and TCRbeta cDNA libraries were constructed, with sample barcodes and unique molecular identifiers added in the process. Trizol reagent was used to extract RNA from every sample. Library amplification was performed in two PCR steps, and a second sample barcode and Illumina TruSeq adapters were introduced in the second step. Libraries were sequenced on an Illumina NovaSeq with 2 x 150 bp paired-end reads. In the original analysis: With migec v1.2.7, reads were demultiplexed and then collapsed into UMI-guided consensus sequences. With mixcr v2.1.11, UMI consensuses were aligned to TRA and TRB V and J templates and assembled into clonotypes. A clonotype was counted as expanded or contracted only if both edgeR and NoisET called the change significant, with noise models trained on biological replicates. edgeR calls used a false discovery rate-adjusted p below 0.01 and a log2 fold-change threshold of 1. As an exploratory analysis of dynamics, max-normalized trajectories of the 1000 most abundant clonotypes were examined by PCA with hierarchical clustering. The CD4 or CD8 phenotype of responding clones was assigned using the separately sequenced CD4+ and CD8+ repertoires. TCRdb trimmed the raw reads at Q25, called clones with MiXCR and kept productive beta chains. Entries that share a CDR3 protein sequence are merged under the most common genes and DNA. TCRdb, rather than the study authors, made the V and J calls. This sample is represented by 540,000 or so distinct CDR3 sequences; about a fifth of them were singletons. The top ten constitute roughly an eighth of the sample.

Trimming at the junction amounts to 3 bases on V and 6 bases on J, and the germline ends lie 20 bases apart. CDR1 LNHDA and CDR2 SQIVND were looked up in the germline V gene (reference sequence). From the cysteine up to the phenylalanine, the CDR3 has a length of 17 residues. Only the CDR3 region is kept as DNA, spanning 51 bases read in frame from base 1. Ficoll-Paque density gradient centrifugation was the method used to isolate PBMCs. The clonotype comes from an adult woman who had mild COVID-19 (a few samples of this study predate the infection). The sample titles of this study are shuffled in the database, so cell type and time point are left out; the donor was told from shared clones. The V and J genes are TRBV19 and TRBJ2-2; the D segment could be TRBD2, given 5 matching bases. What was sequenced was PBMCs or a T cell subset sorted from them (not recorded which). Here the CDR3 is given as CASSINLRGRSSGELFF. The nucleotide sequence is given as TGTGCCAGTAGTATTAACCTCCGGGGTCGAAGTTCCGGGGAGCTGTTTTTT.